This paragraph covers one TCR beta chain sequence. Its target is unknown. The data stem from a study of OX40 agonist ivuxolimab in advanced cancers. Study context: Antecedent anti-PD-1, anti-PD-L1 or anti-CTLA-4 therapy was permissible, with about 39% having received some.

Findings and caveats of the study: Blood T cells, both CD4+ and CD8+, expanded clonally by week 6 at 0.1 to 3.0 mg/kg. Among the lowest peripheral clonal expansion occurred in 0.1-3.0 mg/kg partial responders.

The assay was immunoSEQ multiplex PCR, and TCRdb's table has in-frame clones only and misses some. This repertoire shows about 48,000 clones, about 88% found once; its top ten account for around 1.8%. CDR1 SNHLY and CDR2 FYNNEI come from the germline V gene. The CDR3 consists of 16 residues. Trimming cost V 6 bases and J 0 bases, with 15 bases left between them. Enrollment shut out patients with autoimmune disease history or systemic immunosuppression. Sequences were derived from CD4+ or CD8+ T cells sorted from blood, sampled in a trial of the OX40 agonist ivuxolimab. The receptor's source is an adult with an advanced solid tumor such as melanoma, head and neck, liver or kidney cancer. The chain uses TRBV2 and TRBJ1-3, with D maybe TRBD1 (5 bases). For the CDR3, the DNA is TGTGCCAGCAGGACGGGGCCCTTAGCCTCTGGAAACACCATATATTTT. Translating gives CASRTGPLASGNTIYF.